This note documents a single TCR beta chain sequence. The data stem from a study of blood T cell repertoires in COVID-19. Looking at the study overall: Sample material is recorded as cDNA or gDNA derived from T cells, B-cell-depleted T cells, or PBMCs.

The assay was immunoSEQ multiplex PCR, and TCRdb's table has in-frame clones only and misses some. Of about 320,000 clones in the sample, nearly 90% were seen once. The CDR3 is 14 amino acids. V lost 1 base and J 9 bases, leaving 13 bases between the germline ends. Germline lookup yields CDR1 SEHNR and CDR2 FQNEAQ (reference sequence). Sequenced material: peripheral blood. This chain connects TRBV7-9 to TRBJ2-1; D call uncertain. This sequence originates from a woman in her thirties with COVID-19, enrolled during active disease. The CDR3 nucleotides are TGTGCCAGCAGCTTAGTGTCGTCAGAGGTTGAGCAGTTCTTC. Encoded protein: CASSLVSSEVEQFF. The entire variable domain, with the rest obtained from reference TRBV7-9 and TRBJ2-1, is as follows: DTGVSQNPRHKITKRGQNVTFRCDPISEHNRLYWYRQTLGQGPEFLTYFQNEAQLEKSRLLSDRFSAERPKGSFSTLEIQRTEQGDSAMYLCASSLVSSEVEQFFGPGTRLTVL.